This T cell receptor (beta chain) comes out of a study of cytomegalovirus exposure and HLA in healthy donors. CDR3 length: 13 amino acids. Deletions cut 6 bases from V and 8 bases from J, with 13 bases between. Germline V gives CDR1 LNHDA, CDR2 SQIVND (reference sequence). 60 Vbeta and 13 Jbeta primers were used in PCR. Repertoires were generated with immunoSEQ multiplex PCR, while TCRdb's copy carries only in-frame clones and drops some. The table shows roughly 140,000 clones, with 60% to 80% occurring only once. Sequences were obtained from PBMCs. The clonotype was recovered from a male donor in good health and CMV-seronegative. The V call is TRBV19, the J call TRBJ1-4; no reliable D call. The CDR3 loop reads CASRNSRWEKLFF. CDR3 sequence (DNA): TGTGCCAGTAGGAACTCCCGGTGGGAAAAACTGTTTTTT. The full variable domain, its missing parts supplied by reference TRBV19 and TRBJ1-4, is DGGITQSPKYLFRKEGQNVTLSCEQNLNHDAMYWYRQDPGQGLRLIYYSQIVNDFQKGDIAEGYSVSREKKESFPLTVTSAQKNPTAFYLCASRNSRWEKLFFGSGTQLSVL.